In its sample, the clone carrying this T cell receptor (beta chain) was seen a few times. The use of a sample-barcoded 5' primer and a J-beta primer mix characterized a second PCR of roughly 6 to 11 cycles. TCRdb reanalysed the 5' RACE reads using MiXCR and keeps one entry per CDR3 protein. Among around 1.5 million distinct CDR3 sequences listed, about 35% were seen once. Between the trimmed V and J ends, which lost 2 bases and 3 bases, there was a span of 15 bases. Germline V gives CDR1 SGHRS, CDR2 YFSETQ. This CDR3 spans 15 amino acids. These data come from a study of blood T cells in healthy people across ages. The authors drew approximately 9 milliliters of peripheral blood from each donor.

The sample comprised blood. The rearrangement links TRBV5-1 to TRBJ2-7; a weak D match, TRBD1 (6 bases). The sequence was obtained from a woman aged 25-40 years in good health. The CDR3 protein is CASSFGIGQYYEQYF. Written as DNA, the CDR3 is TGCGCCAGCAGCTTTGGTATAGGACAGTACTACGAGCAGTACTTC.